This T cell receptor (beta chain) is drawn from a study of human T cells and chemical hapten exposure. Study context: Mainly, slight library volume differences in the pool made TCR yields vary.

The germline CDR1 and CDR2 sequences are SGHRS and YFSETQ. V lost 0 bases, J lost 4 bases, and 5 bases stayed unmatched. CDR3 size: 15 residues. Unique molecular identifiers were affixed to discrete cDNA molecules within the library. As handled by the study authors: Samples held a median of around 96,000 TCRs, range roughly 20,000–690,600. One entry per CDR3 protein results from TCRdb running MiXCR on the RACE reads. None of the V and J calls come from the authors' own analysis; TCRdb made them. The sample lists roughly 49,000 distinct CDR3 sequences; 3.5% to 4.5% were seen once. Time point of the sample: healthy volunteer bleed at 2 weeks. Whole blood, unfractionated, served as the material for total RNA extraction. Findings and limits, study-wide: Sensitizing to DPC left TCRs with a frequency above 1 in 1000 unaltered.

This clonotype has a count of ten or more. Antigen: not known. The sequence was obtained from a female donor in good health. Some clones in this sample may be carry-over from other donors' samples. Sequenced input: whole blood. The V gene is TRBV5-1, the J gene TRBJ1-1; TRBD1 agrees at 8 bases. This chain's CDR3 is CASSLVRQGITEAFF. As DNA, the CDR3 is TGCGCCAGCAGCTTGGTGCGACAGGGGATCACTGAAGCTTTCTTT.